Listed below are T cell receptor beta chains from one sample, sequenced in a study of cytotoxic CD8 clonotypes in ibrutinib-treated CLL. TCRdb's table, derived via immunoSEQ multiplex PCR, lists solely in-frame clones and lacks some. This sample has about 250,000 clones, with 70% found just once. This material consisted of PBMCs, taken after 24 months of ibrutinib treatment. These receptors all come from a human donor with chronic lymphocytic leukemia. The CDR3 runs from the conserved cysteine through the conserved F or W. The order of the fields is CDR3 protein, CDR3 DNA, D gene, clone size, J gene, V gene. D genes are given only for firm matches. Size tells how often a clone was seen (once, few, many) or the class of an expanded clone, and some rows leave it out.

CDR3aa: CASSITSGVSSYNEQFF
CDR3nt: TGTGCCAGTAGTATTACTAGCGGGGTAAGCTCCTACAATGAGCAGTTCTTC
d_gene: TRBD2
abundance: once
j_gene: TRBJ2-1
v_gene: TRBV19

CDR3aa: CSVDRLETQYF
CDR3nt: TGCAGCGTTGACAGGTTAGAGACCCAGTACTTC
d_gene: NA
abundance: once
j_gene: TRBJ2-5
v_gene: TRBV29-1

CDR3aa: CASSRREPGRGGTEAFF
CDR3nt: TGTGCCAGCTCGCGCCGGGAACCAGGGAGGGGGGGCACTGAAGCTTTCTTT
d_gene: NA
abundance: NA
j_gene: TRBJ1-1
v_gene: TRBV11-2

CDR3aa: CARTVGSHGYTF
CDR3nt: TGTGCCAGGACCGTAGGGTCCCATGGCTACACCTTC
d_gene: NA
abundance: NA
j_gene: TRBJ1-2
v_gene: TRBV6-4

CDR3aa: CASSEDSYYGYTF
CDR3nt: TGTGCCAGCAGTGAGGACAGCTACTATGGCTACACCTTC
d_gene: NA
abundance: few
j_gene: TRBJ1-2
v_gene: TRBV2

CDR3aa: CASSESLGQGALEQYF
CDR3nt: TGTGCCAGCAGTGAATCCCTTGGCCAGGGGGCCCTCGAGCAGTACTTC
d_gene: TRBD1
abundance: NA
j_gene: TRBJ2-7
v_gene: TRBV25-1

CDR3aa: CASSLGLNTGELFF
CDR3nt: TGCGCCAGCAGCTTGGGACTCAACACCGGGGAGCTGTTTTTT
d_gene: NA
abundance: NA
j_gene: TRBJ2-2
v_gene: TRBV5-1

CDR3aa: CASSWGSGGEEQYF
CDR3nt: TGCGCCAGCAGCTGGGGCTCGGGGGGTGAAGAGCAGTACTTC
d_gene: TRBD2
abundance: NA
j_gene: TRBJ2-7
v_gene: TRBV5-1

CDR3aa: CATSRGAGGSETQYF
CDR3nt: TGTGCCACCAGCAGGGGGGCAGGGGGATCGGAGACCCAGTACTTC
d_gene: TRBD1
abundance: NA
j_gene: TRBJ2-5
v_gene: TRBV15

CDR3aa: CASSLRLAGGPTDTQYF
CDR3nt: TGTGCCAGCAGCTTGAGGCTAGCGGGAGGACCCACAGATACGCAGTATTTT
d_gene: TRBD2
abundance: NA
j_gene: TRBJ2-3
v_gene: TRBV5-4

CDR3aa: CASSDRASNTGELFF
CDR3nt: TGTGCCAGCAGTGATCGTGCCTCGAACACCGGGGAGCTGTTTTTT
d_gene: NA
abundance: NA
j_gene: TRBJ2-2
v_gene: TRBV25-1

CDR3aa: CAWSAGSEQFF
CDR3nt: TGTGCCTGGAGTGCAGGAAGTGAGCAGTTCTTC
d_gene: NA
abundance: few
j_gene: TRBJ2-1
v_gene: TRBV30

CDR3aa: CASTLASGRTAILGQYF
CDR3nt: TGTGCCAGCACCCTTGCTAGCGGGAGGACCGCTATCCTCGGGCAGTACTTC
d_gene: TRBD2
abundance: few
j_gene: TRBJ2-7
v_gene: TRBV2

CDR3aa: CSLRQLQETQYF
CDR3nt: TGCAGCCTTCGACAACTCCAAGAGACCCAGTACTTC
d_gene: NA
abundance: NA
j_gene: TRBJ2-5
v_gene: TRBV29-1

CDR3aa: CASSLRSDRAEQYF
CDR3nt: TGCGCCAGCAGCTTGCGATCGGACAGGGCAGAGCAGTATTTT
d_gene: TRBD1
abundance: few
j_gene: TRBJ2-3
v_gene: TRBV5-1

CDR3aa: CASSPSQAGVTDTQYF
CDR3nt: TGTGCCAGTAGTCCCTCCCAAGCGGGAGTCACAGATACGCAGTATTTT
d_gene: TRBD2
abundance: NA
j_gene: TRBJ2-3
v_gene: TRBV19

CDR3aa: CASSPEQGSNQPQHF
CDR3nt: TGTGCCAGCAGCCCGGAGCAGGGGAGCAATCAGCCCCAGCATTTT
d_gene: NA
abundance: NA
j_gene: TRBJ1-5
v_gene: TRBV6-5

CDR3aa: CASARDLNYEQYF
CDR3nt: TGTGCCAGCGCCCGGGACTTGAACTACGAGCAGTACTTC
d_gene: NA
abundance: NA
j_gene: TRBJ2-7
v_gene: TRBV18

CDR3aa: CASSGIDSNQPQHF
CDR3nt: TGTGCCAGCAGTGGGATAGATAGCAATCAGCCCCAGCATTTT
d_gene: NA
abundance: NA
j_gene: TRBJ1-5
v_gene: TRBV6-5

CDR3aa: CASSPDRGTKNIQYF
CDR3nt: TGTGCCAGCAGCCCGGACAGGGGTACCAAAAACATTCAGTACTTC
d_gene: TRBD1
abundance: NA
j_gene: TRBJ2-4
v_gene: TRBV7-2

CDR3aa: CASSSQGSGRQPQHF
CDR3nt: TGTGCCAGTAGTTCCCAGGGGTCGGGTCGTCAGCCCCAGCATTTT
d_gene: NA
abundance: few
j_gene: TRBJ1-5
v_gene: TRBV19

CDR3aa: CASSYSGLVSGELFF
CDR3nt: TGTGCCAGCAGTTACTCGGGACTAGTGAGCGGGGAGCTGTTTTTT
d_gene: TRBD2
abundance: NA
j_gene: TRBJ2-2
v_gene: TRBV6-5

CDR3aa: CASTLLDRDTGELFF
CDR3nt: TGTGCCAGCACCTTATTGGACCGAGACACCGGGGAGCTGTTTTTT
d_gene: NA
abundance: NA
j_gene: TRBJ2-2
v_gene: TRBV7-2

CDR3aa: CASSWRTGTATYEQYF
CDR3nt: TGTGCCAGCAGTTGGCGTACCGGGACGGCAACCTACGAGCAGTACTTC
d_gene: NA
abundance: NA
j_gene: TRBJ2-7
v_gene: TRBV27

CDR3aa: CASSQDSGSFPDTQYF
CDR3nt: TGCGCCAGCAGCCAAGATAGCGGGAGTTTCCCAGATACGCAGTATTTT
d_gene: TRBD2
abundance: once
j_gene: TRBJ2-3
v_gene: TRBV4-3

CDR3aa: CASSPPTGPYGYTF
CDR3nt: TGTGCCAGCAGTCCGCCGACAGGACCCTATGGCTACACCTTC
d_gene: NA
abundance: NA
j_gene: TRBJ1-2
v_gene: TRBV28

CDR3aa: CASSLGGEGHQPQHF
CDR3nt: TGTGCCAGCAGTTTAGGGGGGGAGGGACATCAGCCCCAGCATTTT
d_gene: NA
abundance: once
j_gene: TRBJ1-5
v_gene: TRBV28

CDR3aa: CASSLGGEFNTEAFF
CDR3nt: TGCGCCAGCAGCTTGGGAGGGGAGTTTAACACTGAAGCTTTCTTT
d_gene: NA
abundance: NA
j_gene: TRBJ1-1
v_gene: TRBV5-1

CDR3aa: CASSFYGGIGYTF
CDR3nt: TGTGCCAGCAGTTTCTACGGGGGCATAGGCTACACCTTC
d_gene: NA
abundance: few
j_gene: TRBJ1-2
v_gene: TRBV28

CDR3aa: CSVGVLAGPTDTQYF
CDR3nt: TGCAGCGTTGGTGTACTAGCGGGGCCCACAGATACGCAGTATTTT
d_gene: TRBD2
abundance: NA
j_gene: TRBJ2-3
v_gene: TRBV29-1

CDR3aa: CASEGGGTTNEKLFF
CDR3nt: TGTGCCAGTGAAGGGGGGGGCACAACTAATGAAAAACTGTTTTTT
d_gene: NA
abundance: few
j_gene: TRBJ1-4
v_gene: TRBV28

CDR3aa: CASSLANDEQFF
CDR3nt: TGTGCCAGCAGCTTAGCGAACGACGAGCAGTTCTTC
d_gene: NA
abundance: NA
j_gene: TRBJ2-1
v_gene: TRBV7-9

CDR3aa: CASSYGSNRGAEKLFF
CDR3nt: TGTGCCAGCAGTTACGGATCGAACAGGGGAGCAGAAAAACTGTTTTTT
d_gene: TRBD1
abundance: NA
j_gene: TRBJ1-4
v_gene: TRBV6-5

CDR3aa: CASSYWGLAGSETQYF
CDR3nt: TGTGCCAGCAGTTACTGGGGACTAGCGGGATCAGAGACCCAGTACTTC
d_gene: TRBD2
abundance: NA
j_gene: TRBJ2-5
v_gene: TRBV6-6

CDR3aa: CASSYSPSGENEQFF
CDR3nt: TGTGCCAGCAGTTACTCCCCTAGCGGGGAAAATGAGCAGTTCTTC
d_gene: TRBD2
abundance: few
j_gene: TRBJ2-1
v_gene: TRBV6-5

CDR3aa: CAISTGVGQPQHF
CDR3nt: TGTGCCATCAGTACAGGGGTGGGTCAGCCCCAGCATTTT
d_gene: TRBD1
abundance: NA
j_gene: TRBJ1-5
v_gene: TRBV10-3

CDR3aa: CASSIHVSSYEQYF
CDR3nt: TGTGCCAGTAGTATACACGTTAGCTCCTACGAGCAGTACTTC
d_gene: NA
abundance: NA
j_gene: TRBJ2-7
v_gene: TRBV19

CDR3aa: CASSRGLAHNTGELFF
CDR3nt: TGCGCCAGCAGCCGAGGCCTAGCGCACAACACCGGGGAGCTGTTTTTT
d_gene: NA
abundance: NA
j_gene: TRBJ2-2
v_gene: TRBV4-3

CDR3aa: CAISGSGGDEQYF
CDR3nt: TGTGCCATCAGTGGCTCGGGGGGGGACGAGCAGTACTTC
d_gene: TRBD2
abundance: NA
j_gene: TRBJ2-7
v_gene: TRBV10-3

CDR3aa: CATYTGISQFF
CDR3nt: TGTGCCACTTACACAGGGATTTCGCAGTTCTTC
d_gene: NA
abundance: NA
j_gene: TRBJ2-1
v_gene: TRBV27

CDR3aa: CASSERTRSLETQYF
CDR3nt: TGTGCCAGCAGTGAAAGGACCAGGAGTTTGGAGACCCAGTACTTC
d_gene: NA
abundance: NA
j_gene: TRBJ2-5
v_gene: TRBV2

CDR3aa: CASSFPGAGYTF
CDR3nt: TGCGCCAGCAGCTTCCCCGGGGCTGGCTACACCTTC
d_gene: NA
abundance: NA
j_gene: TRBJ1-2
v_gene: TRBV5-1

CDR3aa: CASSSGTSGGYEQYF
CDR3nt: TGTGCCAGCAGTTCGGGCACTAGCGGTGGCTACGAGCAGTACTTC
d_gene: TRBD2
abundance: many
j_gene: TRBJ2-7
v_gene: TRBV28

CDR3aa: CSSQGENTEAFF
CDR3nt: TGCAGCTCACAGGGAGAAAACACTGAAGCTTTCTTT
d_gene: NA
abundance: NA
j_gene: TRBJ1-1
v_gene: TRBV29-1

CDR3aa: CAWSGGLSGNTIYF
CDR3nt: TGTGCCTGGAGTGGCGGCTTATCTGGAAACACCATATATTTT
d_gene: NA
abundance: NA
j_gene: TRBJ1-3
v_gene: TRBV30

CDR3aa: CASTRNPAEQYF
CDR3nt: TGTGCCAGCACCCGAAATCCGGCGGAGCAGTACTTC
d_gene: NA
abundance: few
j_gene: TRBJ2-7
v_gene: TRBV7-9